These 28 T cell receptor beta chains came from one sample sequenced in a study of shared clonotypes between healthy human individuals. TCRdb's table, derived via immunoSEQ multiplex PCR, lists solely in-frame clones and lacks some. The sample records fewer than 1.8 million clones, about 98.5% being singletons. The sequenced sample consisted of naive CD4+ T cells sorted from blood. Indicated subset: CD45RA+ positively selected. Receptor source: a man aged 25-45 years in good health.

With respect to this clone: The sample has other DNA sequences that encode this CDR3 too. The chain employs TRBV7-7 and TRBJ2-2; D is ambiguous. Germline CDR1 reads SSHAT; CDR2 reads FNYEAQ (reference sequence). V lost 2 bases to trimming and J lost 8 bases, with 6 bases between them. The CDR3 totals 12 residues. The DNA for the CDR3 is TGTGCCAGCAGCTTAAGTGGGGGGGAGCTGTTTTTT. Encoded protein: CASSLSGGELFF.

This sequence joins TRBV5-1 and TRBJ2-3; TRBD2 aligns across 10 bases. The germline V gene has CDR1 SGHRS and CDR2 YFSETQ. The V segment lost 1 base and the J segment 9 bases; nucleotides outside the gene matches: 11. The CDR3 covers 16 residues. The CDR3: CASSLFLAGAGGTQYF. CDR3 nucleotides: TGCGCCAGCAGCTTGTTCCTAGCGGGGGCAGGGGGCACGCAGTATTTT. The full variable domain, completed using reference TRBV5-1 and TRBJ2-3, is KAGVTQTPRYLIKTRGQQVTLSCSPISGHRSVSWYQQTPGQGLQFLFEYFSETQRNKGNFPGRFSGRQFSNSRSEMNVSTLELGDSALYLCASSLFLAGAGGTQYFGPGTRLTVL.

The chain uses TRBV9 and TRBJ1-1; D gene unclear. Trimming left V 1 base short and J 7 bases short, with 8 bases between. The CDR3 covers 12 residues. Germline V gives CDR1 SGDLS, CDR2 YYNGEE. In DNA form, the CDR3 reads TGTGCCAGCAGCGTATGGGAGGGTGAAGCTTTCTTT. Translated, it gives CASSVWEGEAFF.

The chain employs TRBV7-9 and TRBJ1-1; unclear D gene. This CDR3 spans 14 amino acids. Per the germline V gene, CDR1 is SEHNR and CDR2 is FQNEAQ (reference sequence). V lost 3 bases and J 5 bases, leaving 13 bases between the germline ends. The CDR3 DNA is TGTGCCAGCAGCTTTGCTCAGATGGGGACTGAAGCTTTCTTT. It specifies CASSFAQMGTEAFF.

With regard to this clone: This sample includes further DNA sequences coding for the same CDR3. V is TRBV9 and J is TRBJ1-1; TRBD1 matches at 10 bases. Germline V gene sequence: CDR1 SGDLS, CDR2 YYNGEE. CDR3 size: 14 residues. Losses at the gene ends were 4 bases for V and 4 bases for J; bases not matched to a gene: 4. CDR3 in amino acids: CASSPRTGGTEAFF. DNA for the CDR3: TGTGCCAGCAGCCCTAGGACAGGGGGCACTGAAGCTTTCTTT.

The chain recombines TRBV18 with TRBJ2-1; TRBD2 is a possible D gene (7 bases). The CDR3 runs 20 residues. V lost 0 bases and J lost 0, with 21 bases in between. Germline assignment: CDR1 KGHSH and CDR2 LQKENI. CDR3 in amino acids: CASSPPRGGSSSVSYNEQFF. For the CDR3, the DNA is TGTGCCAGCTCACCACCAAGGGGGGGGTCCTCGTCGGTCTCCTACAATGAGCAGTTCTTC.

V and J are TRBV15 and TRBJ1-2; 8 nucleotides line up with TRBD1. CDR1 LNHNV and CDR2 YYDKDF come from the germline V gene (reference sequence). The V gene end was trimmed by 5 bases and the J gene end by 4 bases; junction bases not matched to a gene: 3. CDR3 length equals 13 residues. CDR3 bases: TGTGCCACCAGCGGGGGGACAGGCTATGGCTACACCTTC. It codes for CATSGGTGYGYTF.

The chain is built from TRBV6-4 and TRBJ1-2; no clear D. The germline CDR1 and CDR2 sequences are MRHNA and SNTAGT. Trimming stripped 4 bases from V and 4 bases from J, with 13 bases between. This CDR3 contains 14 residues. CDR3: CASSADRTSYGYTF. The CDR3 nucleotides are TGTGCCAGCAGTGCGGACCGAACCTCCTATGGCTACACCTTC.

In this sample, this clone turned up a few times. The same CDR3 is also encoded by other DNA sequences in this sample. CDR3 residues: CASSPGRNYGYTF. The CDR3 DNA reads TGTGCCAGCTCACCAGGCAGGAACTATGGCTACACCTTC. The chain carries TRBV18 and TRBJ1-2; D gene ambiguous. V lost 2 bases to trimming and J lost 2 bases, with 6 bases between them. Germline V CDR1 and CDR2: KGHSH, LQKENI. CDR3 size: 13 residues. Filled out from reference TRBV18 and TRBJ1-2, the complete variable domain reads NAGVMQNPRHLVRRRGQEARLRCSPMKGHSHVYWYRQLPEEGLKFMVYLQKENIIDESGMPKERFSAEFPKEGPSILRIQQVVRGDSAAYFCASSPGRNYGYTFGSGTRLTVV.

This chain joins TRBV5-1 and TRBJ2-7, with 9 positions matching TRBD2. Germline CDR1 is SGHRS and CDR2 is YFSETQ. Unmatched junction bases numbered 8, after V lost 6 bases and J lost 1 base. The CDR3 sequence is 15 residues long. The CDR3 here is CASTSGTSSSYEQYF. DNA for the CDR3: TGCGCCAGCACCTCCGGGACTAGCAGTTCCTACGAGCAGTACTTC.

J is TRBJ1-2 and V is TRBV5-1; D unclear. Germline CDR1 and CDR2: SGHRS and YFSETQ. V lost 0 bases, J lost 3 bases, and 12 bases lay in between. The CDR3 totals 15 residues. The CDR3 coding sequence is TGCGCCAGCAGCTTGGACGGATTAAGATACTATGGCTACACCTTC. Protein product: CASSLDGLRYYGYTF.

The J gene is TRBJ2-5, the V gene TRBV9; TRBD1 is a possible D gene (6 bases). The CDR3 contains 14 residues. Germline V lookup: CDR1 SGDLS, CDR2 YYNGEE. Trimming cost V 3 bases and J 1 base, with 10 bases left between them. CDR3: CASSGGQLQETQYF. CDR3 DNA: TGTGCCAGCAGCGGCGGACAGCTCCAAGAGACCCAGTACTTC.

This chain joins TRBV21-1 and TRBJ1-5; no DNA check was done on the table's D call, TRBD1. TRBV21-1 is assigned pseudogene status. The CDR3 consists of 16 residues. The CDR3 DNA sequence: TGTGCCAGCAGCAAGGCCATTGGCCTTAGCAATCAGCCCCAGCATTTT. Translated, it gives CASSKAIGLSNQPQHF.

The chain carries TRBV25-1 and TRBJ2-3; D unresolved. V dropped 4 bases and J dropped 6 bases, with 8 bases sitting between them. The germline CDR1 and CDR2 sequences are MGHDK and SYGVNS. CDR3 size: 12 residues. The CDR3 coding sequence is TGTGCCAGCAGTGGGAATCGGGATACGCAGTATTTT. It encodes CASSGNRDTQYF.

The chain employs TRBV11-2 and TRBJ1-2; 7 bases fit TRBD1. Trimming cost V 4 bases and J 2 bases; bases outside gene matches: 7. Germline V gene sequence: CDR1 SGHAT, CDR2 FQNNGV. The CDR3 sequence is 15 residues long. The DNA for the CDR3 is TGTGCCAGCAGCTCGTACAGGGGAGCGAACTATGGCTACACCTTC. As protein: CASSSYRGANYGYTF.

CDR3 in DNA: TGTGCCAGCAGCGCGATCGGCACCGGGGAGCTGTTTTTT. This codes for CASSAIGTGELFF. V usage is TRBV9 and J usage is TRBJ2-2; unclear D gene. Trimming pared 3 bases from V and 4 bases from J, leaving 7 bases between. The CDR3 has 13 amino acids. Germline values: CDR1 SGDLS, CDR2 YYNGEE.

The chain uses TRBV5-1 and TRBJ1-2; perhaps TRBD1 as D (5 bases). V shed 5 bases and J shed 3 bases, with 14 bases lying between them. The length of the CDR3 is 14 residues. Per germline, CDR1 SGHRS and CDR2 YFSETQ. In DNA, the CDR3 is TGCGCCAGCAGTACAGGCCCCGCAGACTATGGCTACACCTTC. Translation gives CASSTGPADYGYTF.

The chain links TRBV7-9 to TRBJ1-2; D unresolved. The germline CDR1 and CDR2 sequences are SEHNR and FQNEAQ (reference sequence). The CDR3 is 15 amino acids. V shed 0 bases and J shed 6 bases, with 14 bases lying between them. The CDR3 loop is CASSLALPFQDGYTF. DNA of the CDR3: TGTGCCAGCAGCTTAGCCTTGCCGTTTCAAGATGGCTACACCTTC.

The chain has TRBV27 and TRBJ2-5; the D call may be TRBD1 or TRBD2 (5 bases each). Trimming took 1 base from V and 5 from J, leaving 14 bases between them. The germline gives CDR1 MNHEY, CDR2 SMNVEV (reference sequence). The CDR3 covers 15 residues. CDR3 sequence reads: CASSLFSGHRETQYF. The CDR3, as DNA: TGTGCCAGCAGTTTATTTTCGGGGCACAGGGAGACCCAGTACTTC.

The chain has TRBV12-5 and TRBJ2-7; 7 nucleotides line up with TRBD1. The CDR3 has 14 residues. J was trimmed by 9 bases and V by 5 bases; bases with no gene match: 13. Per the germline V gene, CDR1 is LGHNT and CDR2 is FRNRAP. The CDR3 spells CASGPRDSLRGQYF. DNA of the CDR3: TGTGCTAGTGGTCCACGGGACAGCTTACGGGGGCAGTACTTC.

This clone was seen only once. J is TRBJ1-2 and V is TRBV4-3; D remains unclear. The CDR3 extends over 15 amino acids. Trimming removed 2 bases at V and 4 bases at J, with 14 bases between. The germline V gene encodes CDR1 LGHNA and CDR2 YSLEER. As DNA, the CDR3 is TGCGCCAGCAGCCAATCGGGGAGCCCTTTCTATGGCTACACCTTC. Residues: CASSQSGSPFYGYTF.

This chain joins TRBV11-2 and TRBJ1-1; 7 bases fit TRBD1. Trimming removed 4 bases from V and 1 base from J; junction bases left unmatched: 3. CDR3 length: 14 amino acids. Germline CDR1 is SGHAT and CDR2 is FQNNGV. The CDR3: CASSSGTANTEAFF. DNA for the CDR3: TGTGCCAGCAGCTCCGGGACAGCGAACACTGAAGCTTTCTTT.

A word on this clone: Other DNA sequences in the sample encode the same CDR3. DNA of the CDR3: TGTGCCAGCAGTCCGGGACTAGCGGGAGGCTACGAGCAGTACTTC. It codes for CASSPGLAGGYEQYF. The chain has TRBV28 and TRBJ2-7, with 15 bases lining up with TRBD2. The V gene end was trimmed by 5 bases and the J gene end by 3 bases; junction bases not matched to a gene: 2. CDR3 length equals 15 residues. Germline loops: CDR1 MDHEN, CDR2 SYDVKM.

V is TRBV19 and J is TRBJ2-1, with D perhaps TRBD1 (6 bases). The V gene's germline CDR1 is LNHDA and CDR2 SQIVND (reference sequence). Between the trimmed V and J ends, which lost 5 bases and 5 bases, there was a span of 16 bases. The CDR3 is made up of 15 amino acids. In DNA form, the CDR3 reads TGTGCCAGTAGTTCCAACGACAGGAGAAACAATGAGCAGTTCTTC. Protein sequence: CASSSNDRRNNEQFF.

The rearrangement links TRBV10-1 to TRBJ1-5, with D possibly being TRBD1 (5 bases). Between the trimmed V and J ends, which lost 2 bases and 7 bases, there was a span of 9 bases. CDR3 length: 13 amino acids. Germline V gene lookup returns CDR1 WNHNN and CDR2 SYGVQD (reference sequence). The CDR3 protein is CASSEVWGQPQHF. The CDR3 DNA reads as TGCGCCAGCAGTGAGGTGTGGGGGCAGCCCCAGCATTTT.

This clone was seen only once. The J gene is TRBJ2-6, the V gene TRBV5-1; a weak D match, TRBD2 (6 bases). The germline V gene encodes CDR1 SGHRS and CDR2 YFSETQ. The CDR3 sequence is 18 residues long. Trimming shortened V by 4 bases and J by 0 bases, and 17 bases separated the two germline ends. CDR3 residues: CASSLEGSGDSGANVLTF. CDR3 in DNA: TGCGCCAGCAGCCTGGAGGGGAGCGGAGACTCTGGGGCCAACGTCCTGACTTTC.

As for this clone: The same CDR3 also results from other DNA sequences found in this sample. V is TRBV5-1 and J is TRBJ2-5; TRBD1 or TRBD2 may be the D gene (5 bases each). V gave up 2 bases and J gave up 5 bases, with 10 bases separating them. CDR1 is SGHRS, CDR2 YFSETQ, per germline. The CDR3 spans 13 residues. Written as DNA, the CDR3 is TGCGCCAGCAGCTTCCCGGGACGGGAGACCCAGTACTTC. Its translation: CASSFPGRETQYF.

In this sample, this clone turned up once. The V gene is TRBV4-2, the J gene TRBJ1-1; D uncertain. The germline V and J ends were trimmed by 0 bases and 1 base, with 12 bases remaining between them. The CDR3 has 16 amino acids. Germline-derived CDR1 and CDR2 are LGHNA and YNFKEQ. CDR3 sequence: CASSQEMRSGNTEAFF. For the CDR3, the DNA is TGTGCCAGCAGCCAAGAAATGCGGTCAGGGAACACTGAAGCTTTCTTT.